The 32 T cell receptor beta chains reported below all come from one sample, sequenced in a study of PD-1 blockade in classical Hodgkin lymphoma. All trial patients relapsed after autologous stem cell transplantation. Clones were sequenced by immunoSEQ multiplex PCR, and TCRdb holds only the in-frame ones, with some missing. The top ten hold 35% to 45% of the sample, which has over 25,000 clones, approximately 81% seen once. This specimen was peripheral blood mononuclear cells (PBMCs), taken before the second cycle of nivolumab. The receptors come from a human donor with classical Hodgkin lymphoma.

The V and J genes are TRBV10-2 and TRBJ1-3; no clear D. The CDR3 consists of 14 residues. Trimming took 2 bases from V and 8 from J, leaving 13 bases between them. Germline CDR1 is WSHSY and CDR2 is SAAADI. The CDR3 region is CASSEPSWDDTIYF. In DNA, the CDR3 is TGCGCCAGCAGTGAGCCAAGTTGGGATGACACCATATATTTT.

CDR3: CASSPESAYNEQFF. The CDR3, as DNA: TGTGCCAGCTCACCTGAGTCCGCCTACAATGAGCAGTTCTTC. The V call is TRBV18, the J call TRBJ2-1; D is ambiguous. V lost 3 bases, J lost 2 bases, and 8 bases lay in between. Germline V CDR1 and CDR2: KGHSH, LQKENI. The CDR3 consists of 14 residues. The variable domain in full, with the rest retrieved from reference TRBV18 and TRBJ2-1, is NAGVMQNPRHLVRRRGQEARLRCSPMKGHSHVYWYRQLPEEGLKFMVYLQKENIIDESGMPKERFSAEFPKEGPSILRIQQVVRGDSAAYFCASSPESAYNEQFFGPGTRLTVL.

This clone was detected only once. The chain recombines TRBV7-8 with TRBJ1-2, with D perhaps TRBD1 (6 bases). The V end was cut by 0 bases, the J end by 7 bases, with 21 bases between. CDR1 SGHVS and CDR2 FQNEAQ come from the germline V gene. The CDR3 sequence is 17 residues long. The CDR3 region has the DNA TGTGCCAGCAGCTTAGCCAAATTCGGGGGGCCAGTGAGTGGCTACACCTTC. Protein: CASSLAKFGGPVSGYTF. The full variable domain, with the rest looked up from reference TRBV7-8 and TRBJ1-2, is GAGVSQSPRYKVAKRGQDVALRCDPISGHVSLFWYQQALGQGPEFLTYFQNEAQLDKSGLPSDRFFAERPEGSVSTLKIQRTQQEDSAVYLCASSLAKFGGPVSGYTFGSGTRLTVV.

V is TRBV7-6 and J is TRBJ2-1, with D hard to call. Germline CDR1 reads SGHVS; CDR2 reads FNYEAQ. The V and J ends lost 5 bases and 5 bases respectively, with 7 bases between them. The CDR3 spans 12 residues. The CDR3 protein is CASSPFDNEQFF. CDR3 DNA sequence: TGTGCCAGCAGCCCCTTCGACAATGAGCAGTTCTTC.

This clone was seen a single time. CDR3 nucleotides: TGCGCCAGCAGCTTGGACTTCGGGTTGGCCACTAATGAAAAACTGTTTTTT. It encodes CASSLDFGLATNEKLFF. The chain is built from TRBV5-1 and TRBJ1-4; D gene ambiguous. The CDR3 consists of 17 residues. Germline V lookup: CDR1 SGHRS, CDR2 YFSETQ. Trimming left V 0 bases short and J 2 bases short, with 14 bases between.

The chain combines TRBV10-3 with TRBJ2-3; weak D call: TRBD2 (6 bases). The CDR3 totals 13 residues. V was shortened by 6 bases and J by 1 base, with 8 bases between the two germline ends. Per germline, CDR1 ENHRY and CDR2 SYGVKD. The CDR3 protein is CAISLAGTDTQYF. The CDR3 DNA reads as TGTGCCATCAGCTTAGCGGGCACAGATACGCAGTATTTT.

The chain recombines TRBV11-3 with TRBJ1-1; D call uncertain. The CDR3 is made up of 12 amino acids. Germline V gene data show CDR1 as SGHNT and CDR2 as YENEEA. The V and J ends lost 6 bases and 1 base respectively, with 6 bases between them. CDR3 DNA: TGTGCCAGCAGTCCCAGGAACACTGAAGCTTTCTTT. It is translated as CASSPRNTEAFF.

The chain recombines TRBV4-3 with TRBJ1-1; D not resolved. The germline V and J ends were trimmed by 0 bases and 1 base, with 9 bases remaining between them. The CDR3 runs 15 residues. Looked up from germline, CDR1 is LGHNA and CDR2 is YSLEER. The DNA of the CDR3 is TGCGCCAGCAGCCAAGATTATATCGCGAACACTGAAGCTTTCTTT. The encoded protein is CASSQDYIANTEAFF.

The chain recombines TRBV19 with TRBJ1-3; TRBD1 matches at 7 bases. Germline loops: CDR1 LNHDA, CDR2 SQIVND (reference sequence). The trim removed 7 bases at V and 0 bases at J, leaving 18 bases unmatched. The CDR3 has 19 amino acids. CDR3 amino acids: CASKRRRADRDNSGNTIYF. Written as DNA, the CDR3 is TGTGCCAGTAAACGTCGGAGAGCCGACAGGGACAACTCTGGAAACACCATATATTTT.

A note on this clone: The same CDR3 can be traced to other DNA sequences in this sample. CDR3 bases: TGTGCCAGCAGTCGGGAGAACACTGAAGCTTTCTTT. Its protein product is CASSRENTEAFF. J is TRBJ1-1 and V is TRBV6-6; D is unresolved. With 5 bases removed from V and 1 base from J, the gap between germline ends came to 5 bases. Germline V lookup: CDR1 MNHNY, CDR2 SVGAGI (reference sequence). The CDR3 extends over 12 amino acids.

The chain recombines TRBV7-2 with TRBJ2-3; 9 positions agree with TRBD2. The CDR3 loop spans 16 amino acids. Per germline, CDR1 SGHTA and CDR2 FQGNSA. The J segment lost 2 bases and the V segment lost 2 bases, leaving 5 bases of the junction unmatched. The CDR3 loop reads CASSLRASGDTDTQYF. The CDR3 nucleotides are TGTGCCAGCAGCTTAAGGGCTAGCGGGGACACAGATACGCAGTATTTT.

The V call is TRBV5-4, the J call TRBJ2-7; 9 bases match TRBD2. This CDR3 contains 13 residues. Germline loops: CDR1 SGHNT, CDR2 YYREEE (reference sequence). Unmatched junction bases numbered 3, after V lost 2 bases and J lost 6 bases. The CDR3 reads CASSFYSGGEQYF. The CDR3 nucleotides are TGTGCCAGCAGCTTCTATAGCGGGGGCGAGCAGTACTTC.

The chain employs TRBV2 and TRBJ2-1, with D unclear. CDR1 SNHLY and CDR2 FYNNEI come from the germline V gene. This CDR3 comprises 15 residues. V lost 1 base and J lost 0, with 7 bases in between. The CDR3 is CASSEDRSSYNEQFF. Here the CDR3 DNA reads TGTGCCAGCAGTGAAGACCGTAGCTCCTACAATGAGCAGTTCTTC.

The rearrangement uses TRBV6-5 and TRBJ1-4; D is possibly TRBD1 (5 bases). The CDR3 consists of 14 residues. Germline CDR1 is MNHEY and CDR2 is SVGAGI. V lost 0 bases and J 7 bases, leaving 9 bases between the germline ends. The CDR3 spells CASSYSGQVEKLFF. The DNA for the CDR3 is TGTGCCAGCAGTTACTCGGGGCAGGTTGAAAAACTGTTTTTT.

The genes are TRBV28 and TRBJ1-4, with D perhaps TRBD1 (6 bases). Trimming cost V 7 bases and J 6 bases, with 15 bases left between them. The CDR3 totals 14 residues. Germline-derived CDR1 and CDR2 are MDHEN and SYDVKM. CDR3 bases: TGTGCCAGCATTCCCGGGGGCGCTTATGAAAAACTGTTTTTT. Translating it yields CASIPGGAYEKLFF.

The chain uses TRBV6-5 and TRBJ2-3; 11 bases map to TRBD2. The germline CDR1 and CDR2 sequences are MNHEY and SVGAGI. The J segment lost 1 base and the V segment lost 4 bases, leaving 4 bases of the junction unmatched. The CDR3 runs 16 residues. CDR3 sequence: CASSSLTSGGTDTQYF. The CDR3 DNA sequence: TGTGCCAGCAGTTCATTGACTAGCGGGGGCACAGATACGCAGTATTTT.

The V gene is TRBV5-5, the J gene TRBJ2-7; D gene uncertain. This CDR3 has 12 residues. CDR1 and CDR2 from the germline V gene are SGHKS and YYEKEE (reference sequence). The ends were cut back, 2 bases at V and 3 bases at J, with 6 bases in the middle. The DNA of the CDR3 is TGTGCCAGCAGCTTCAGTCTCTACGAGCAGTACTTC. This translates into CASSFSLYEQYF.

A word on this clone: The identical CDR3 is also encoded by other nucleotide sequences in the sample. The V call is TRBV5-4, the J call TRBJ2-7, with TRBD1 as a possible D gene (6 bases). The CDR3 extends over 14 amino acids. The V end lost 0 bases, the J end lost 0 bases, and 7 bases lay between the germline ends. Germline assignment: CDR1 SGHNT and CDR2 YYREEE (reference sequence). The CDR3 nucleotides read TGTGCCAGCAGCTTGGGACAGGCCTCCTACGAGCAGTACTTC. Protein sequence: CASSLGQASYEQYF. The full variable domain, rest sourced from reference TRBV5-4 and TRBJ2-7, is ETGVTQSPTHLIKTRGQQVTLRCSSQSGHNTVSWYQQALGQGPQFIFQYYREEENGRGNFPPRFSGLQFPNYSSELNVNALELDDSALYLCASSLGQASYEQYFGPGTRLTVT.

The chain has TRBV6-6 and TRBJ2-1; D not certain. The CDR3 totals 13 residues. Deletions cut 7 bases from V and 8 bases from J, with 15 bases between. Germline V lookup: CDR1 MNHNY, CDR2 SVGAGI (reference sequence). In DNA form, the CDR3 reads TGTGCCAGCACCCCCATGAAGTCCCATGAGCAGTTCTTC. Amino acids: CASTPMKSHEQFF.

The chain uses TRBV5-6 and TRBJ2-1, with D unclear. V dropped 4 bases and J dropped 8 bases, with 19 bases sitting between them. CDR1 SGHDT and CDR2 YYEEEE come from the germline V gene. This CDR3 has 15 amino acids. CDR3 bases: TGTGCCAGCAGCGCCCCAACGTTAGGAATCCATGAGCAGTTCTTC. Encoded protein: CASSAPTLGIHEQFF.

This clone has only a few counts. The CDR3 DNA reads TGTGCCAGCAGACCCGGGGGCCAGAACACCGGGGAGCTGTTTTTT. Translating gives CASRPGGQNTGELFF. The rearrangement joins TRBV7-9 to TRBJ2-2; D tentatively fits TRBD1 or TRBD2 (6 bases each). Germline V CDR1 and CDR2: SEHNR, FQNEAQ (reference sequence). The length of the CDR3 is 15 residues. V dropped 6 bases and J dropped 1 base, with 12 bases sitting between them.

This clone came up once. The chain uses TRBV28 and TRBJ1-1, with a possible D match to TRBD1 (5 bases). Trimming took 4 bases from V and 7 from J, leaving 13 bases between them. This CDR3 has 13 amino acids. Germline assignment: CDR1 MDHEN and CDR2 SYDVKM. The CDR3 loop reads CASSSGTRGEAFF. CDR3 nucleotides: TGTGCCAGCAGTTCCGGGACGCGGGGTGAAGCTTTCTTT.

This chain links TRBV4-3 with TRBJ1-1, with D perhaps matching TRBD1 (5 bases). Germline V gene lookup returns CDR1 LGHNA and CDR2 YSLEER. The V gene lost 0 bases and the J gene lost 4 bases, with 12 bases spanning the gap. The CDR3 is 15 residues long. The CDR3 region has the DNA TGCGCCAGCAGCCAAGACGGCAGGGCGGCCACTGAAGCTTTCTTT. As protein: CASSQDGRAATEAFF.

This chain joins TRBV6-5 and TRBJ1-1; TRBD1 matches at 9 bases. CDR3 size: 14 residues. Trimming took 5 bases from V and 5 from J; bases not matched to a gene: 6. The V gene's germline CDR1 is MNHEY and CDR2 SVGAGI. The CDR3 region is CASSRDRALTEAFF. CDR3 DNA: TGTGCCAGCAGTCGGGACAGGGCTTTAACTGAAGCTTTCTTT.

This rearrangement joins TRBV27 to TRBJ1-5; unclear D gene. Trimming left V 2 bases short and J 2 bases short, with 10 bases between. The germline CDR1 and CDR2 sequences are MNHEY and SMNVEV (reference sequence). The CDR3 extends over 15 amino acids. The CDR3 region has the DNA TGTGCCAGCAGTTTAGTCGGGCTCGGCAATCAGCCCCAGCATTTT. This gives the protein CASSLVGLGNQPQHF.

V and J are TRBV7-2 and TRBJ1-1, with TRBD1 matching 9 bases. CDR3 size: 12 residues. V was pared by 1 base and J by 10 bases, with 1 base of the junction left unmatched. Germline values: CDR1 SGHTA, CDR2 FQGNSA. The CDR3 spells CASSLGDRVAFF. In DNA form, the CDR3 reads TGTGCCAGCAGCTTAGGGGACAGGGTAGCTTTCTTT.

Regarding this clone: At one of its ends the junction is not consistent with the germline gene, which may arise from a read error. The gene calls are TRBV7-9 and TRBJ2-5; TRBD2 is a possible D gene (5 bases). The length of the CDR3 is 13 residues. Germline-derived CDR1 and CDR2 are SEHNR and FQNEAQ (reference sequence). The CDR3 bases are TGTGCCAGCAGCTTAGGCCCCTTCCAGCGGCGTGACTTC. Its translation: CASSLGPFQRRDF.

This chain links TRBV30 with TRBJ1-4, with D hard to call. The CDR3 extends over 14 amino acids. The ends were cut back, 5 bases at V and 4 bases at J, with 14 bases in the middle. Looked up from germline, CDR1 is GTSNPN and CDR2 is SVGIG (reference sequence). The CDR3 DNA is TGTGCCTGGGTTAAAACCGGGTTTAATGAAAAACTGTTTTTT. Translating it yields CAWVKTGFNEKLFF.

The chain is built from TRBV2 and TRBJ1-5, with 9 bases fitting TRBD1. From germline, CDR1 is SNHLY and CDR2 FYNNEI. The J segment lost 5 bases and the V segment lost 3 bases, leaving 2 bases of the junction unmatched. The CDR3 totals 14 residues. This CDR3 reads CASSDRTGDQPQHF. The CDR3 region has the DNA TGTGCCAGCAGTGACAGGACAGGGGATCAGCCCCAGCATTTT.

CDR3 protein: CASSYGTWDSLQETQYF. The CDR3 DNA is TGCGCCAGCAGCTACGGAACCTGGGACAGTCTACAAGAGACCCAGTACTTC. V and J are TRBV5-1 and TRBJ2-5; TRBD1 agrees at 7 bases. This CDR3 has 17 amino acids. Germline lookup yields CDR1 SGHRS and CDR2 YFSETQ. V dropped 3 bases and J dropped 2; count of bases not matched to a gene: 13.

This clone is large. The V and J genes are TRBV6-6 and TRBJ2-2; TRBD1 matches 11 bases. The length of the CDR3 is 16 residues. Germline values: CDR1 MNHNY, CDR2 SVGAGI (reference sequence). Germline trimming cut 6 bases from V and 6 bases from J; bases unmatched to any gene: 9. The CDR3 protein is CASRDGTGGLAGELFF. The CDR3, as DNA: TGTGCCAGCAGGGACGGGACAGGGGGATTGGCCGGGGAGCTGTTTTTT.

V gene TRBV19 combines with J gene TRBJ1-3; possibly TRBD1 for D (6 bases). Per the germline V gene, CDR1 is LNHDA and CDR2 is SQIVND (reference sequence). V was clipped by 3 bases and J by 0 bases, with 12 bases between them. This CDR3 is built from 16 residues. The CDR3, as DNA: TGTGCCAGTAGTATGTTACAGGGATCCTCTGGAAACACCATATATTTT. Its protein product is CASSMLQGSSGNTIYF.